Sequencing of this T cell receptor beta chain was carried out in a study of CD8+CD57+ T cells in acquired aplastic anemia. TCR beta VDJ and CDR3 were profiled, and genomic DNA was the template. TCRdb re-derived calls from the reads in MiXCR, one entry per CDR3 protein. The table records over 150,000 distinct CDR3 sequences, roughly two thirds of them present only once. By flow cytometry, patients selected for sequencing had shown an expansion of CD8+CD57+ cells. The CDR3 extends over 14 amino acids. Germline assignment: CDR1 ENHRY and CDR2 SYGVKD. Trimming shortened V by 8 bases and J by 1 base, and 14 bases separated the two germline ends.

The sequence came from a human donor with aplastic anemia. The V and J genes are TRBV10-3 and TRBJ1-1, with no clear D. The sequencing input was sorted CD4+, CD8+, or CD8+CD57+ T cells (not recorded which) from PBMCs. The CDR3 sequence is CAISPRGENTEAFF. Written as DNA, the CDR3 is TGTGCCATCTCTCCCCGGGGAGAGAACACTGAAGCTTTCTTT.